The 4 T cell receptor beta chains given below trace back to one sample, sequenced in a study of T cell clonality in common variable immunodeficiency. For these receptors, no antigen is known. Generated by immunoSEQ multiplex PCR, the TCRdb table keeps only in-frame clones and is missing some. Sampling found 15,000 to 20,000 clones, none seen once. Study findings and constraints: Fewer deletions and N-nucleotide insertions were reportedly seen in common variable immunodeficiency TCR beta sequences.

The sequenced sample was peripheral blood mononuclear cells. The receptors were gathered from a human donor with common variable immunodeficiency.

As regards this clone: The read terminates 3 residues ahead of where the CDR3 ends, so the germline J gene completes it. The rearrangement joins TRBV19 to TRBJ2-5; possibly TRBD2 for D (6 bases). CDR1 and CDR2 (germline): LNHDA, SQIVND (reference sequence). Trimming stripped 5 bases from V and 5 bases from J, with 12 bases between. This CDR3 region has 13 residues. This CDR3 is CASSGQGGETQYF. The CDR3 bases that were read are TGTGCCAGTAGTGGTCAAGGAGGGGAGACC.

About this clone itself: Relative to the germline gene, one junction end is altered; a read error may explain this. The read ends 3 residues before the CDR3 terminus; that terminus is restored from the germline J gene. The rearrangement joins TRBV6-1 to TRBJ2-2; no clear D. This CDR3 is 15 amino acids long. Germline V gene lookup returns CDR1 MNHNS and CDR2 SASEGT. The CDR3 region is CASREEHLNTGELFF. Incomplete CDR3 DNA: TGTGCCAGCAGGGAAGAGCACCTGAACACCGGGGAG.

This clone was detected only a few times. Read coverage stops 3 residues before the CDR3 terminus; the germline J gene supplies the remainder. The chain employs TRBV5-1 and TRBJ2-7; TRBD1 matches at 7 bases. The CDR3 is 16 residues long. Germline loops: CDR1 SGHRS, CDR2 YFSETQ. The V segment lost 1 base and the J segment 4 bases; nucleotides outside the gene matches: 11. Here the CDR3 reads CASSLPSDRVSYEQYF. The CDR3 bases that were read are TGCGCCAGCAGCTTGCCCTCTGACAGGGTGAGTTACGAG.

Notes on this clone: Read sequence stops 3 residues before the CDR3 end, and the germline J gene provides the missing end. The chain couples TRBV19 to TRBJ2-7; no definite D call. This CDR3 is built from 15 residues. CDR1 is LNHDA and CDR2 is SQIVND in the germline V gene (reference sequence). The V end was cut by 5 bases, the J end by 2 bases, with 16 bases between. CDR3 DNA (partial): TGTGCCAGTAGTCCCCTTTTTAGTTTCGCCTACGAG. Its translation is CASSPLFSFAYE. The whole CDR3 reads CASSPLFSFAYEQYF.